Listed below are T cell receptor beta chains from one sample, sequenced in a study of OX40 agonist ivuxolimab in advanced cancers. Using immunoSEQ multiplex PCR, the repertoire was profiled, and TCRdb retains in-frame clones only, with some absent. Seen here are approximately 84,000 clones, around 94% observed once, and the top ten hold roughly 2.8%. The sequencing used CD4+ or CD8+ T cells sorted from blood, collected in a trial of the OX40 agonist ivuxolimab. The receptor set was obtained from an adult with an advanced solid tumor such as melanoma, head and neck, liver or kidney cancer. The CDR3 runs from the conserved cysteine through the conserved F or W. A D gene is named only where the DNA matches it firmly. Size is omitted from some rows. Given values are once, few, many or a class for expanded clones.

>NA|NA|TRBV5-1|TRBJ1-1
TGCGCCAGCAGCTTGGACAGCACTGGAGCTTTCTTT
CASSLDSTGAFF
>NA|NA|TRBV9|TRBJ1-5
TGTGCCAGCAGCAGCAGGGGAGGGAATCAGCCCCAGCATTTT
CASSSRGGNQPQHF
>TRBD2|NA|TRBV19|TRBJ2-3
TGTGCCAGTAGTATCGTCGGGGGGGCCTTTCCTCTAACAGATACGCAGTATTTT
CASSIVGGAFPLTDTQYF
>TRBD2|NA|TRBV27|TRBJ2-7
TGTGCCTCCGGTTTGGGGCGGGAGAGCTCCTACGAGCAGTACTTC
CASGLGRESSYEQYF
>NA|once|TRBV2|TRBJ1-5
TGTGCCAGCAAACGGGACACCCCTTATAGCAATCAGCCCCAGCATTTT
CASKRDTPYSNQPQHF
>NA|NA|TRBV4-1|TRBJ2-7
TGCGCCAGCAGCCAAGGGGGCGGGTTCTCCTACGAGCAGTACTTC
CASSQGGGFSYEQYF
>NA|NA|TRBV4-1|TRBJ2-1
TGCGCCAGCCGGCACGGGATGGAGCAGTTCTTC
CASRHGMEQFF
>TRBD2|few|TRBV27|TRBJ2-3
TGTGCCAGCAGTTTACTAGCGGGACGGGGGTCAGATACGCAGTATTTT
CASSLLAGRGSDTQYF
>NA|NA|TRBV19|TRBJ1-2
TGTGCCAGTAGTATAGACGCATACAACTATGGCTACACCTTC
CASSIDAYNYGYTF
>NA|NA|TRBV27|TRBJ1-1
TGTGCCAGCAGTTTACGGACGGACACTGAAGCTTTCTTT
CASSLRTDTEAFF
>NA|NA|TRBV4-3|TRBJ1-1
TGCGCCAGCAGCCAAGATGCAGGGGCCACTGAAGCTTTCTTT
CASSQDAGATEAFF
>NA|NA|TRBV10-2|TRBJ1-1
TGCGCCAGCAGGGACCTTGAGGGAGGGTTAGCTTTCTTT
CASRDLEGGLAFF
>TRBD1|NA|TRBV5-4|TRBJ2-1
TGTGCCAGTAGACAGGGGGCGGATGAGCAGTTCTTC
CASRQGADEQFF
>NA|NA|TRBV15|TRBJ2-7
TGTGCCACCAGCCCGGGACACCGCTACGAGCAGTACTTC
CATSPGHRYEQYF
>NA|NA|TRBV19|TRBJ1-1
TGTGCCAGTAGTATGGCCATTAACCCAGCTTTCTTT
CASSMAINPAFF
>TRBD2|NA|TRBV27|TRBJ2-1
TGTGCCAGCAGAGATCTAGCGGGAGGACACTACAATGAGCAGTTCTTC
CASRDLAGGHYNEQFF
>NA|NA|TRBV25-1|TRBJ1-6
TGTGCCAGCAGTGAATATTTGAGCTCCTATAATTCACCCCTCCACTTT
CASSEYLSSYNSPLHF
>NA|NA|TRBV5-4|TRBJ2-7
TGTGCCAGCAGCTTGGGGGCAGGGAACTACGAGCAGTACTTC
CASSLGAGNYEQYF
>NA|NA|TRBV6-5|TRBJ1-1
TGTGCCAGCAGTTACTCGAACGGGGCAGGGATCGGGGCTTTCTTT
CASSYSNGAGIGAFF
>TRBD2|NA|TRBV6-6|TRBJ2-7
TGTGCCAGCGGGGAGGTCCAGCGGGAGAAGAACGAGCAGTACTTC
CASGEVQREKNEQYF
>NA|NA|TRBV9|TRBJ2-7
TGTGCCAGCAGCGTAGAAAGCTCCTACGAGCAGTACTTC
CASSVESSYEQYF
>TRBD1|NA|TRBV19|TRBJ1-1
TGTGCCAGTAAGCAGGGGGTAAGTGAAGCTTTCTTT
CASKQGVSEAFF
>NA|NA|TRBV9|TRBJ2-7
TGTGCCAGCAGCGCCGAAGGGGCATCCTCCTACGAGCAGTACTTC
CASSAEGASSYEQYF
>TRBD1|NA|TRBV27|TRBJ1-5
TGTGCCAGCAGGACAGGGAATAGCAATCAGCCCCAGCATTTT
CASRTGNSNQPQHF
>NA|NA|TRBV6-1|TRBJ1-1
TGTGCCAGCAGGATATTTGGGACTGAAGCTTTCTTT
CASRIFGTEAFF
>TRBD1|once|TRBV29-1|TRBJ1-2
TGCAGCGCCACGGGACAGAGCTATGGCTACACCTTC
CSATGQSYGYTF
>TRBD1|once|TRBV30|TRBJ2-7
TGTGCCACTGCCGGGACAGGGGCCTACGAGCAGTACTTC
CATAGTGAYEQYF
>TRBD1|NA|TRBV5-8|TRBJ2-3
TGTGCCAGCAGCTTGGTGGGACAGGGAACAGATACGCAGTATTTT
CASSLVGQGTDTQYF
>NA|NA|TRBV9|TRBJ1-2
TGTGCCAGCAGCGTAGCTGACAGTTACTATGGCTACACCTTC
CASSVADSYYGYTF
>NA|NA|TRBV6-1|TRBJ2-7
TGTGCCAGCAGAGGCAGACTCTCCTACGAGCAGTACTTC
CASRGRLSYEQYF
>NA|NA|TRBV7-2|TRBJ1-2
TGTGCCAGCAGCTCAGACAACGGCCCTTATGGCTACACCTTC
CASSSDNGPYGYTF
>NA|NA|TRBV10-3|TRBJ2-1
TGTGCCATCAGTGAGTTAGTCGGACGCTCCTACAATGAGCAGTTCTTC
CAISELVGRSYNEQFF
>NA|NA|TRBV6-6|TRBJ2-1
TGTGCCAGCAGTTACTCGCTGGGGGGCCCGGAGGATGAGCAGTTCTTC
CASSYSLGGPEDEQFF
>NA|NA|TRBV9|TRBJ1-3
TGTGCCAGCAGCCCGGGGGGGTTTGGTTCTGGAAACACCATATATTTT
CASSPGGFGSGNTIYF
>TRBD2|NA|TRBV7-6|TRBJ2-1
TGTGCCAGCAGCTTAGTAGCGGGAGGCTACAATGAGCAGTTCTTC
CASSLVAGGYNEQFF
>NA|NA|TRBV9|TRBJ2-5
TGTGCCAGCAGCCCATGGGGTGCAGGGGAAGAGACCCAGTACTTC
CASSPWGAGEETQYF
>TRBD1|NA|TRBV6-5|TRBJ2-5
TGTGCCAGCAGTATGGACAGGGCGGAGACCCAGTACTTC
CASSMDRAETQYF
>NA|NA|TRBV5-4|TRBJ2-1
TGTGCCAGCAGCTATATGGACTACTCAACCTACAATGAGCAGTTCTTC
CASSYMDYSTYNEQFF
>NA|NA|TRBV28|TRBJ2-7
TGTGCCAGCAGTTCGCCCCCCTACGAGCAGTACTTC
CASSSPPYEQYF
>NA|NA|TRBV4-1|TRBJ1-1
TGCGCCAGCAGCCAAGGCCACAGGGATTCCCTTGTAGCTTTCTTT
CASSQGHRDSLVAFF
>NA|NA|TRBV4-2|TRBJ2-7
TGTGCCAGCAGCCAAGAGTTAGCCTACGAGCAGTACTTC
CASSQELAYEQYF
>TRBD1|NA|TRBV14|TRBJ1-1
TGTGCCAGCAGCCAAGCCCCACTGGATATCTCAGGGGGGTGGACTGAAGCTTTCTTT
CASSQAPLDISGGWTEAFF
>TRBD1|NA|TRBV5-1|TRBJ1-4
TGCGCCAGCAGCCCGGGGACAGGGAGTAATGAAAAACTGTTTTTT
CASSPGTGSNEKLFF
>TRBD1|NA|TRBV2|TRBJ2-1
TGTGCCAGCAGGGAAGGGGGCGCGAGGAATGAGCAGTTCTTC
CASREGGARNEQFF
>NA|once|TRBV27|TRBJ2-1
TGTGCCAGCAGGCCCAGGGGTACCTACAATGAGCAGTTCTTC
CASRPRGTYNEQFF
>NA|NA|TRBV9|TRBJ1-4
TGTGCCAGCAGCCCCGGGACAACAACAACTAATGAAAAACTGTTTTTT
CASSPGTTTTNEKLFF